This TCR beta chain was sequenced in a study of T-cell reconstitution after alpha-beta-depleted transplantation in children. This CDR3 region has 17 residues. The ends were cut back, 3 bases at V and 3 bases at J, with 19 bases in the middle. The authors prepared the TCRbeta library with unique molecular identifiers. TCRdb recomputed calls from the PCR reads with MiXCR, one row per CDR3 protein. The sample includes about 72,000 distinct CDR3 sequences, approximately 7.4% of them seen just once. Only a few counts were recorded for this clonotype. The material sequenced was PBMCs from the stem cell graft donor, taken from the stem cell graft. The chain employs TRBV12-3 or TRBV12-4 and TRBJ2-3; TRBD2 is a possible D gene (5 bases). The TCR was taken from a human donor who donated a stem cell graft to a child with acute lymphoblastic leukemia. This CDR3 is CASSFKLGSLATDTQYF. DNA for the CDR3: TGTGCCAGCAGTTTCAAACTAGGCTCCTTGGCGACAGATACGCAGTATTTT.